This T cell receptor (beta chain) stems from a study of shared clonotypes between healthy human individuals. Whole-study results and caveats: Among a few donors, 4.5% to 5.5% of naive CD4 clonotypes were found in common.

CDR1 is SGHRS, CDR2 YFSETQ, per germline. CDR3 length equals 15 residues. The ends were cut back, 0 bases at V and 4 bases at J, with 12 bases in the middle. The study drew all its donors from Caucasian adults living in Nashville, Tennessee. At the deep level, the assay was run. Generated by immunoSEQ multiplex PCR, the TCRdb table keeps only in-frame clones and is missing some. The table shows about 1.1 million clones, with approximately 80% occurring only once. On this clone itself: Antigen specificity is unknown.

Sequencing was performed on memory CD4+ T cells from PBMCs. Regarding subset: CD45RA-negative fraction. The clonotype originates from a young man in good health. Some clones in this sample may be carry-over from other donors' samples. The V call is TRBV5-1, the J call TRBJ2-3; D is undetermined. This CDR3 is CASSLGLVGSDTQYF. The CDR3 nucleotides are TGCGCCAGCAGCTTGGGCCTCGTGGGATCAGATACGCAGTATTTT. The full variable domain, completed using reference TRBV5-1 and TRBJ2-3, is KAGVTQTPRYLIKTRGQQVTLSCSPISGHRSVSWYQQTPGQGLQFLFEYFSETQRNKGNFPGRFSGRQFSNSRSEMNVSTLELGDSALYLCASSLGLVGSDTQYFGPGTRLTVL.